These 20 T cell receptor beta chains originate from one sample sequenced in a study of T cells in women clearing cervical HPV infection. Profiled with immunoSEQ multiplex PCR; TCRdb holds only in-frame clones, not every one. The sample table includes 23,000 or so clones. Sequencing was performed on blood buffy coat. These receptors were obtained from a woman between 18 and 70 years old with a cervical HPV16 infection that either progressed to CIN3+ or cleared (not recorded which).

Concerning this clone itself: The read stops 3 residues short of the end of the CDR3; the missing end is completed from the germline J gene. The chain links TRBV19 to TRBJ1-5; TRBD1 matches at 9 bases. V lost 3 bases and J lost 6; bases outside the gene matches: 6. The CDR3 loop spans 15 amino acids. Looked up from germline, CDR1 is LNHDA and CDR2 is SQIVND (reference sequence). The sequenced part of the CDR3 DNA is TGTGCCAGTAGTATGACACAGGGGGCCGGTCAGCCC. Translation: CASSMTQGAGQP. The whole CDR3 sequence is CASSMTQGAGQPQHF. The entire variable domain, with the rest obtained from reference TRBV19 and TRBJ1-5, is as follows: DGGITQSPKYLFRKEGQNVTLSCEQNLNHDAMYWYRQDPGQGLRLIYYSQIVNDFQKGDIAEGYSVSREKKESFPLTVTSAQKNPTAFYLCASSMTQGAGQPQHFGDGTRLSIL.

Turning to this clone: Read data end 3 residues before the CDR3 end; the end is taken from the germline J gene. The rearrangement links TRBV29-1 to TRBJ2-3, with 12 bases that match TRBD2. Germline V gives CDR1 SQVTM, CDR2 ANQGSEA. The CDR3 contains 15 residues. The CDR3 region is CSVVTSGRPQETQYF. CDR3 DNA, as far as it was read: TGCAGCGTTGTCACTAGCGGGAGGCCCCAAGAGACG.

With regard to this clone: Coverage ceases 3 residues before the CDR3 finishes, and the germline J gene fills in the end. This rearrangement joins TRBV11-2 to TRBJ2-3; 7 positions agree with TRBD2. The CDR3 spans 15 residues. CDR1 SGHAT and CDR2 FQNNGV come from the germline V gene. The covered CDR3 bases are TGTGCCAGCAGCTTACCTTGGGGAGCGCGGGAGACG. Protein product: CASSLPWGARET. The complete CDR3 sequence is CASSLPWGARETQYF.

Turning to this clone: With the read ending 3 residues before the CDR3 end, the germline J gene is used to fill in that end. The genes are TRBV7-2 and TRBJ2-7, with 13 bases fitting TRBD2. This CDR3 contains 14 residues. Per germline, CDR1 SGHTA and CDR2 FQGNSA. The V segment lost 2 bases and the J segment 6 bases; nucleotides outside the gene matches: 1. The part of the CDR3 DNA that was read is TGTGCCAGCAGCTTAACTAGCGGGGGGGTCGAG. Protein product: CASSLTSGGVE. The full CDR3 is CASSLTSGGVEQYF.

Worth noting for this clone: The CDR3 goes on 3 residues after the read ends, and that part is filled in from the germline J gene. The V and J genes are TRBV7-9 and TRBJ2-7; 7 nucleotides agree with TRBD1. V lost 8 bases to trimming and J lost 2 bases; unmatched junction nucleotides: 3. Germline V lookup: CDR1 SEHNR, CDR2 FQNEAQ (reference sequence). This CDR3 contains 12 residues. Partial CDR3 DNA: TGTGCCAGCGGGACAGTACCCTACGAG. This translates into CASGTVPYE. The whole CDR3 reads CASGTVPYEQYF.

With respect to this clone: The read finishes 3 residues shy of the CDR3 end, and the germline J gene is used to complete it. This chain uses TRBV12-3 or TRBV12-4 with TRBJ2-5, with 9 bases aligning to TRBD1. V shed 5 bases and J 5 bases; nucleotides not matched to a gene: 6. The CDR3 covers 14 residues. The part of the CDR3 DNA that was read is TGTGCCAGCAGTCCGAACAGGGGGCGGGAGACC. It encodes CASSPNRGRET. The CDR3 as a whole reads CASSPNRGRETQYF.

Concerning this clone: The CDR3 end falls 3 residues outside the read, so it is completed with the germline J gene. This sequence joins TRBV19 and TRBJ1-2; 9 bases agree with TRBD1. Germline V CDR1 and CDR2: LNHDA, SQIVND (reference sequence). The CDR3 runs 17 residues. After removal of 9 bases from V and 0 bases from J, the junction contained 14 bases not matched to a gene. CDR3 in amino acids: CASINFRDRAANYGYTF. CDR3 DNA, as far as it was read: TGTGCCAGCATAAACTTCCGGGACAGGGCAGCTAACTATGGC. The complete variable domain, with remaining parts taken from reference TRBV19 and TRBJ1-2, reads DGGITQSPKYLFRKEGQNVTLSCEQNLNHDAMYWYRQDPGQGLRLIYYSQIVNDFQKGDIAEGYSVSREKKESFPLTVTSAQKNPTAFYLCASINFRDRAANYGYTFGSGTRLTVV.

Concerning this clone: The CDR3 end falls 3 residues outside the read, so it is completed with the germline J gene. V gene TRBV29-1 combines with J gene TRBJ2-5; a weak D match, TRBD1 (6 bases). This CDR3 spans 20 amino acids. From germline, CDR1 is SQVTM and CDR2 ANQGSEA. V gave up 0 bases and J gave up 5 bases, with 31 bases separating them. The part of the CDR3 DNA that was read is TGCAGCGTTGAAGATCGATCCCCCCCAGGACAGAATTCCCCTGGGGAGACC. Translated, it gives CSVEDRSPPGQNSPGET. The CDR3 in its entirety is CSVEDRSPPGQNSPGETQYF.

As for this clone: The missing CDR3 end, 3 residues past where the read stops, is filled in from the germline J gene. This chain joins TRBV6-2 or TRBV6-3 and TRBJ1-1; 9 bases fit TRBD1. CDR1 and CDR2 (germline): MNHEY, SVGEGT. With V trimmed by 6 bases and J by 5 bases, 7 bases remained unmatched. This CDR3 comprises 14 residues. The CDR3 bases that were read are TGTGCCAGCAGACCACAGGGGGCAGGGACTGAA. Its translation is CASRPQGAGTE. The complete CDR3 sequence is CASRPQGAGTEAFF.

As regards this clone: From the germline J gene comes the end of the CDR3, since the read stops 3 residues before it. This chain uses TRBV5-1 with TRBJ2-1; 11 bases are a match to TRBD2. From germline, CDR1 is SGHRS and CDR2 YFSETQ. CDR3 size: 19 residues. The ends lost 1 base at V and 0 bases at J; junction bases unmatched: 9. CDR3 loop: CASSLWTAGLAASYNEQFF. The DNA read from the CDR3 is TGCGCCAGCAGCTTGTGGACCGCGGGACTAGCGGCCTCCTACAATGAG.

The part of the CDR3 DNA that was read is TGTGCCAGTAGTATCCTGTCTAGCGGGGGGCGACGGGAGACG. This sequence encodes CASSILSSGGRRET. The CDR3, in full, reads CASSILSSGGRRETQYF. This rearrangement joins TRBV19 to TRBJ2-3; 11 nucleotides agree with TRBD2. Sequencing ends 3 residues short of the CDR3 end; the germline J gene provides the rest. This CDR3 has 17 residues. Looked up from germline, CDR1 is LNHDA and CDR2 is SQIVND (reference sequence). Full variable domain (remainder filled in from reference TRBV19 and TRBJ2-3): DGGITQSPKYLFRKEGQNVTLSCEQNLNHDAMYWYRQDPGQGLRLIYYSQIVNDFQKGDIAEGYSVSREKKESFPLTVTSAQKNPTAFYLCASSILSSGGRRETQYFGPGTRLTVL.

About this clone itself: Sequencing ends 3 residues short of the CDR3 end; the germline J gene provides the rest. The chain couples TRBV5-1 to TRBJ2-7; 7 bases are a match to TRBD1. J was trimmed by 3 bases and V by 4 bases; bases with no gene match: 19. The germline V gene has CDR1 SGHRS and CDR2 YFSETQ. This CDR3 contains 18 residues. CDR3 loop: CASSRPGTEKRSVYEQYF. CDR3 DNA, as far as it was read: TGCGCCAGCAGCAGACCCGGGACAGAAAAAAGAAGTGTCTACGAG.

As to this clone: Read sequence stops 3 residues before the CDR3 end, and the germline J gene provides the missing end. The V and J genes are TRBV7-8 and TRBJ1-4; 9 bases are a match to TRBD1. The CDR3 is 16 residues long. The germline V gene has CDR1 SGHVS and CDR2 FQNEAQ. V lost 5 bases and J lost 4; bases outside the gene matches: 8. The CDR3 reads CASSRDRVLSNEKLFF. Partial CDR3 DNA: TGTGCCAGCAGCCGGGACAGGGTGTTAAGTAATGAAAAA.

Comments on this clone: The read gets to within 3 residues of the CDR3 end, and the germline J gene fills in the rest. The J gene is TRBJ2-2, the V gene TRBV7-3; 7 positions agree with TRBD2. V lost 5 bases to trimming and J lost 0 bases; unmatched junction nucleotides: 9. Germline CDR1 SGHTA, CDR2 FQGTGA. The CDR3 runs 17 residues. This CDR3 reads CASSRTPSGTNTGELFF. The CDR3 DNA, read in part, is TGTGCCAGCAGCCGGACACCTAGCGGTACGAACACCGGGGAG.

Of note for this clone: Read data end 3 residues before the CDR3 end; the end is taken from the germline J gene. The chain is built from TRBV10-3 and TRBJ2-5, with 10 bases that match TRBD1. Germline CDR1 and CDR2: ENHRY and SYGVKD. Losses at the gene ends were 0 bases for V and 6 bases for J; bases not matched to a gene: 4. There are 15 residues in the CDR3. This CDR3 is CAISESEGQGKTQYF. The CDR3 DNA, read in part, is TGTGCCATCAGTGAGTCAGAGGGACAGGGGAAGACC.

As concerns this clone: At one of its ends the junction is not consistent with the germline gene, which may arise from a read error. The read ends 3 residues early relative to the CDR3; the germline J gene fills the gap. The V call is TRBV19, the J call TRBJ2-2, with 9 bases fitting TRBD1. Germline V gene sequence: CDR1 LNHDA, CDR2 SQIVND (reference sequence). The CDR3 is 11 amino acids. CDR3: CASSRTGALFF. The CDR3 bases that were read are TGTGCCAGTAGTAGGACAGGGGCG.

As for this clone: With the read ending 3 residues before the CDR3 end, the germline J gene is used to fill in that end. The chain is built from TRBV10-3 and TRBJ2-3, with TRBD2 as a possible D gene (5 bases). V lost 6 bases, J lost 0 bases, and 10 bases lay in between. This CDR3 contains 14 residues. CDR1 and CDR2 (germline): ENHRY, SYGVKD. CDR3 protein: CAIRISVSTDTQYF. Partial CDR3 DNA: TGTGCCATCAGAATTAGCGTTAGCACAGATACG.

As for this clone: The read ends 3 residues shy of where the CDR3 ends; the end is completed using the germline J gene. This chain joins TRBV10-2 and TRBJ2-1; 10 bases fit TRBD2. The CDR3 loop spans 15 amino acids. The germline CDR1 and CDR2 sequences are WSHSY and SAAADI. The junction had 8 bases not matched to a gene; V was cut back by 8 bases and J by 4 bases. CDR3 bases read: TGCGCCAGCTTCTCCGGGACTAGCGCATACAATGAG. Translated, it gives CASFSGTSAYNE. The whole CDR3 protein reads CASFSGTSAYNEQFF.

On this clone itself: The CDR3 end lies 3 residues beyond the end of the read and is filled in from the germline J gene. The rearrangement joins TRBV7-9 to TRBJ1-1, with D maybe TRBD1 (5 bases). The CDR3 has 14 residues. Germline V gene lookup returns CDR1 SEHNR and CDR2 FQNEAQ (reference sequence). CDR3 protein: CASSLGAFEGLAFF. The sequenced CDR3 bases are TGTGCCAGCAGCTTAGGGGCTTTCGAGGGGTTA.

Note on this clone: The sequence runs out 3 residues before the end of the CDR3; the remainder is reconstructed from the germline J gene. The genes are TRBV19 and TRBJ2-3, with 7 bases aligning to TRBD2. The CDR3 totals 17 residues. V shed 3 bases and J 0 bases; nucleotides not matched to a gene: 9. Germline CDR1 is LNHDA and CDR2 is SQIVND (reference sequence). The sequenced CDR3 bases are TGTGCCAGTAGTATTCCGGAAGCGGGACCTAGCACAGATACG. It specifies CASSIPEAGPSTDT. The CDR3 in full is CASSIPEAGPSTDTQYF.